Following are 26 T cell receptor beta chains from one sample sequenced in a study of cytomegalovirus exposure and HLA in healthy donors. The primer mix had 60 Vbeta and 13 Jbeta primers. Clones were sequenced by immunoSEQ multiplex PCR, and TCRdb holds only the in-frame ones, with some missing. Of 130,000 to 150,000 clones in the sample, 80% to 90% are singletons; the top ten hold more than 3.5%. The sample taken for sequencing was PBMCs. The origin of the receptors is a woman between 40 and 50 years old in good health and CMV-seropositive.

The V call is TRBV2, the J call TRBJ1-4, with 7 bases that match TRBD1. The J segment lost 0 bases and the V segment lost 6 bases, leaving 10 bases of the junction unmatched. Germline V gene lookup returns CDR1 SNHLY and CDR2 FYNNEI. This CDR3 is built from 17 residues. In nucleotides, the CDR3 is TGTGCCAGCAGCGACGACAGGGCCCTTGCAACTAATGAAAAACTGTTTTTT. Protein product: CASSDDRALATNEKLFF.

The chain employs TRBV15 and TRBJ2-5; D might be TRBD2 (6 bases). The V end lost 0 bases, the J end lost 2 bases, and 19 bases lay between the germline ends. The CDR3 has 18 residues. Germline V gene data show CDR1 as LNHNV and CDR2 as YYDKDF (reference sequence). This chain's CDR3 is CATSRDFGLAAHQETQYF. The CDR3 DNA follows: TGTGCCACCAGCAGAGATTTTGGGTTAGCGGCACATCAAGAGACCCAGTACTTC. The entire variable domain, with the rest obtained from reference TRBV15 and TRBJ2-5, is as follows: DAMVIQNPRYQVTQFGKPVTLSCSQTLNHNVMYWYQQKSSQAPKLLFHYYDKDFNNEADTPDNFQSRRPNTSFCFLDIRSPGLGDTAMYLCATSRDFGLAAHQETQYFGPGTRLLVL.

The chain carries TRBV29-1 and TRBJ2-7, with 11 positions matching TRBD2. The V gene end was trimmed by 4 bases and the J gene end by 1 base; junction bases not matched to a gene: 18. This CDR3 is built from 19 residues. Looked up from germline, CDR1 is SQVTM and CDR2 is ANQGSEA. The CDR3 sequence: CSVALAGGKLAGVSYEQYF. CDR3 DNA sequence: TGCAGCGTTGCTCTCGCAGGGGGTAAACTAGCGGGAGTTTCCTACGAGCAGTACTTC.

This clone has only a few counts. This rearrangement joins TRBV7-9 to TRBJ1-1, with 9 bases lining up with TRBD1. V lost 4 bases to trimming and J lost 5 bases; unmatched junction nucleotides: 8. CDR3 length equals 15 residues. The germline gives CDR1 SEHNR, CDR2 FQNEAQ (reference sequence). DNA of the CDR3: TGTGCCAGCAGCTCCGGGACAGGGTCGGCAACTGAAGCTTTCTTT. Translation gives CASSSGTGSATEAFF.

This clone showed up just a few times. The chain links TRBV9 to TRBJ1-1; D unresolved. Germline V gene data show CDR1 as SGDLS and CDR2 as YYNGEE. The length of the CDR3 is 14 residues. Trimming shortened V by 0 bases and J by 1 base, and 7 bases separated the two germline ends. DNA of the CDR3: TGTGCCAGCAGCGTAGGAACAGCGAACACTGAAGCTTTCTTT. Its protein product is CASSVGTANTEAFF. The full variable domain, its missing parts supplied by reference TRBV9 and TRBJ1-1, is DSGVTQTPKHLITATGQRVTLRCSPRSGDLSVYWYQQSLDQGLQFLIQYYNGEERAKGNILERFSAQQFPDLHSELNLSSLELGDSALYFCASSVGTANTEAFFGQGTRLTVV.

The chain combines TRBV4-2 with TRBJ1-1, with TRBD1 identical over 9 bases. The V gene's germline CDR1 is LGHNA and CDR2 YNFKEQ. The CDR3 totals 16 residues. Germline trimming cut 0 bases from V and 2 bases from J; bases unmatched to any gene: 4. The CDR3 is CASSQDKDRGNTEAFF. The CDR3, as DNA: TGTGCCAGCAGCCAAGATAAGGACAGGGGAAACACTGAAGCTTTCTTT.

V gene TRBV19 combines with J gene TRBJ2-2; no definite D call. CDR3 length: 13 amino acids. Germline V gives CDR1 LNHDA, CDR2 SQIVND (reference sequence). Between the trimmed V and J ends, which lost 3 bases and 4 bases, there was a span of 6 bases. The CDR3, as DNA: TGTGCCAGTAGTATTAGAGGCACCGGGGAGCTGTTTTTT. Its translation: CASSIRGTGELFF.

The chain uses TRBV9 and TRBJ1-3; 11 nucleotides line up with TRBD1. The CDR3 loop spans 16 amino acids. Germline lookup yields CDR1 SGDLS and CDR2 YYNGEE. Unmatched junction bases numbered 2, after V lost 2 bases and J lost 1 base. Here the CDR3 reads CASSVGTGGSGNTIYF. For the CDR3, the DNA is TGTGCCAGCAGCGTGGGGACAGGGGGGTCTGGAAACACCATATATTTT.

This chain joins TRBV7-9 and TRBJ1-1; the D gene is possibly TRBD1 (6 bases). Germline loops: CDR1 SEHNR, CDR2 FQNEAQ (reference sequence). V was trimmed by 10 bases and J by 3 bases, leaving 18 bases between them. The CDR3 contains 14 residues. The CDR3 protein is CATGVQGRDTEAFF. CDR3 bases: TGTGCCACCGGGGTACAGGGCAGGGACACTGAAGCTTTCTTT. Full variable domain (rest looked up from reference TRBV7-9 and TRBJ1-1): DTGVSQNPRHKITKRGQNVTFRCDPISEHNRLYWYRQTLGQGPEFLTYFQNEAQLEKSRLLSDRFSAERPKGSFSTLEIQRTEQGDSAMYLCATGVQGRDTEAFFGQGTRLTVV.

The V and J genes are TRBV19 and TRBJ1-6; D may be TRBD1 (6 bases). V lost 3 bases, J lost 1 base, and 10 bases lay in between. The CDR3 has 16 residues. The germline gives CDR1 LNHDA, CDR2 SQIVND (reference sequence). CDR3 nucleotides: TGTGCCAGTAGTATGGAAGACAGGTCCTATAATTCACCCCTCCACTTT. It translates to CASSMEDRSYNSPLHF.

The rearrangement uses TRBV14 and TRBJ1-1; 9 positions agree with TRBD1. CDR3 length: 12 amino acids. Trimming at V came to 4 bases and at J to 10 bases, leaving 4 bases not matched to a gene. Germline lookup yields CDR1 SGHDN and CDR2 FVKESK. CDR3 bases: TGTGCCAGCAGCCCATCGGACAGGGGAGCTTTCTTT. Translated: CASSPSDRGAFF.

The gene calls are TRBV2 and TRBJ1-5; TRBD1 matches 7 bases. The CDR3 covers 16 residues. V trimming: 6 bases; J trimming: 0 bases; junction bases outside the gene matches: 8. Germline V gene lookup returns CDR1 SNHLY and CDR2 FYNNEI. For the CDR3, the DNA is TGTGCCAGCAGCCGGGACAGCTTTTATAGCAATCAGCCCCAGCATTTT. Translated: CASSRDSFYSNQPQHF.

On this clone itself: One end of the junction fails to match germline, which may point to a read error. V and J are TRBV7-9 and TRBJ2-7, with 10 nucleotides matching TRBD1. The CDR3 is 16 amino acids. Germline-derived CDR1 and CDR2 are SEHNR and FQNEAQ (reference sequence). For the CDR3, the DNA is TGTTCCAGCAGTTTAAGACAGGGGGCAAGCGCCTACGAGCAGTACTTC. Protein: CSSSLRQGASAYEQYF.

V and J are TRBV15 and TRBJ1-2; TRBD1 might be the D (6 bases). Trimming took off 3 bases at V and 8 bases at J, with 16 bases between the two ends. CDR3 size: 14 residues. The germline V gene encodes CDR1 LNHNV and CDR2 YYDKDF (reference sequence). CDR3 DNA: TGTGCCACCAGCAGGACTGGGGGGGCGCTGGGCTACACCTTC. Amino acid sequence: CATSRTGGALGYTF.

The chain couples TRBV4-1 to TRBJ2-5; the match to TRBD1 covers 11 bases. Germline V gene lookup returns CDR1 MGHRA and CDR2 YSYEKL. With V trimmed by 3 bases and J by 10 bases, 13 bases remained unmatched. CDR3 length equals 16 residues. The CDR3 DNA sequence: TGCGCCAGCAGCCAGGGGACAGGGGGATACCCCAGTGGCCAGTACTTC. Its translation: CASSQGTGGYPSGQYF.

This rearrangement joins TRBV27 to TRBJ2-7; tentatively, D is TRBD2 (6 bases). The V gene lost 6 bases and the J gene lost 2 bases, with 14 bases spanning the gap. CDR1 and CDR2 from the germline V gene are MNHEY and SMNVEV (reference sequence). The CDR3 consists of 14 residues. The CDR3 spells CASRRPGETYEQYF. For the CDR3, the DNA is TGTGCCAGCAGACGACCGGGGGAAACCTACGAGCAGTACTTC.

The CDR3: CASSEAAAGELFF. Written as DNA, the CDR3 is TGTGCCAGCAGTGAAGCGGCAGCCGGGGAGCTGTTTTTT. The chain uses TRBV2 and TRBJ2-2; D not resolved. Trimming left V 0 bases short and J 6 bases short, with 5 bases between. Germline V CDR1 and CDR2: SNHLY, FYNNEI. The CDR3 length is 13 residues.

This clone came up a few times. This rearrangement joins TRBV9 to TRBJ2-1, with 7 bases identical to TRBD2. The V and J ends lost 0 bases and 0 bases, in that order; junction bases with no gene match: 0. The CDR3 has 15 residues. The germline V gene encodes CDR1 SGDLS and CDR2 YYNGEE. CDR3 sequence: CASSVGGGSYNEQFF. The CDR3 DNA is TGTGCCAGCAGCGTAGGGGGGGGCTCCTACAATGAGCAGTTCTTC.

There are a few counts of this clone. The chain employs TRBV6-1 and TRBJ2-4, with 9 bases lining up with TRBD2. CDR1 MNHNS and CDR2 SASEGT come from the germline V gene. V shed 0 bases and J 7 bases; nucleotides not matched to a gene: 1. The length of the CDR3 is 14 residues. The CDR3 is CASSEAAGGNIQYF. Here the CDR3 DNA reads TGTGCCAGCAGTGAAGCGGCGGGAGGGAACATTCAGTACTTC.

The rearrangement links TRBV27 to TRBJ2-2; D is uncertain. Trimming removed 7 bases at V and 2 bases at J, with 5 bases between. The germline CDR1 and CDR2 sequences are MNHEY and SMNVEV (reference sequence). This CDR3 is 12 amino acids long. The CDR3 spells CASISNTGELFF. In DNA, the CDR3 is TGTGCCAGCATCTCTAACACCGGGGAGCTGTTTTTT.

The chain couples TRBV6-1 to TRBJ2-1; 7 bases are shared with TRBD1. The CDR3 consists of 16 residues. V gave up 0 bases and J gave up 1 base; unmatched junction bases: 3. Germline-derived CDR1 and CDR2 are MNHNS and SASEGT. The CDR3 nucleotides read TGTGCCAGCAGTGAAGCGGGACAGTGGTCCTACAATGAGCAGTTCTTC. Translating it yields CASSEAGQWSYNEQFF.

V usage is TRBV28 and J usage is TRBJ2-5, with D perhaps matching TRBD1 (6 bases). The CDR3 contains 15 residues. Trimming removed 5 bases from V and 5 bases from J, with 18 bases in between. Germline loops: CDR1 MDHEN, CDR2 SYDVKM. CDR3 amino acids: CASSAGDNMGETQYF. In DNA form, the CDR3 reads TGTGCCAGCAGTGCCGGGGACAATATGGGGGAGACCCAGTACTTC.

The chain links TRBV5-5 to TRBJ1-1; a weak D match, TRBD1 (6 bases). Deletions cut 4 bases from V and 3 bases from J, with 13 bases between. Germline loops: CDR1 SGHKS, CDR2 YYEKEE (reference sequence). The CDR3 is 14 amino acids. The CDR3 nucleotides are TGTGCCAGCAGCGCTGGACAGCAATACACTGAAGCTTTCTTT. Its protein is CASSAGQQYTEAFF.

This chain uses TRBV28 with TRBJ2-2; possible D gene TRBD1, 7 bases. The germline gives CDR1 MDHEN, CDR2 SYDVKM. The CDR3 has 12 amino acids. Between the trimmed V and J ends, which lost 11 bases and 4 bases, there was a span of 11 bases. CDR3 in DNA: TGTGCCGCAGGGGGGTCCACCGGGGAGCTGTTTTTT. Protein product: CAAGGSTGELFF.

This sequence joins TRBV4-2 and TRBJ2-3; D unresolved. Germline V gives CDR1 LGHNA, CDR2 YNFKEQ. CDR3 length equals 16 residues. Trimming took off 1 base at V and 2 bases at J, with 13 bases between the two ends. CDR3 amino acids: CASSQAGDLNTDTQYF. The CDR3 DNA sequence: TGTGCCAGCAGCCAAGCCGGCGACTTAAACACAGATACGCAGTATTTT.

The V gene is TRBV28, the J gene TRBJ2-5; 10 bases align to TRBD1. Germline assignment: CDR1 MDHEN and CDR2 SYDVKM. With V trimmed by 6 bases and J by 4 bases, 2 bases remained unmatched. The length of the CDR3 is 13 residues. The CDR3 loop is CASRRQGAETQYF. The CDR3, as DNA: TGTGCCAGCAGGAGACAGGGGGCAGAGACCCAGTACTTC.